Listed below are T cell receptor beta chains from one sample, sequenced in a study of vaccination and CD4 T cells after COVID-19. Their antigen targets remain unknown. TCRdb analysed the PCR reads with MiXCR anew, one entry per CDR3 protein. The repertoire includes approximately 21,000 distinct CDR3 sequences, roughly 44% of them detected once, and about 13% sits in the top ten. Sequences were obtained from cultured CD4+ T cells from blood. The receptor set was obtained from a human donor with COVID-19. Each CDR3 is given with its conserved first and last residue.

v_gene: TRBV10-3; j_gene: TRBJ1-3; CDR3aa: CAINGQGNTIYF
v_gene: TRBV24-1; j_gene: TRBJ1-5; CDR3aa: CATSDLLLVYNPPQHF
v_gene: TRBV21-1; j_gene: TRBJ2-5; CDR3aa: CASSKPSGTGYQETQYF
v_gene: TRBV5-1; j_gene: TRBJ2-3; CDR3aa: CASSLAGGSPDTQYF
v_gene: TRBV11-3; j_gene: TRBJ2-3; CDR3aa: CASSRRTGTGSDTQYF
v_gene: TRBV4-1; j_gene: TRBJ2-3; CDR3aa: CASSQGQGGRTDTQYF
v_gene: TRBV19; j_gene: TRBJ2-2; CDR3aa: CASSIQGTGELFF
v_gene: TRBV28; j_gene: TRBJ1-1; CDR3aa: CASSRPGTGVADTEAFF
v_gene: TRBV20-1; j_gene: TRBJ1-4; CDR3aa: CSASSWDRDRKLFF
v_gene: TRBV20-1; j_gene: TRBJ1-1; CDR3aa: CSARVGRDTEAFF
v_gene: TRBV7-4; j_gene: TRBJ1-2; CDR3aa: CASSADRGDGYTF
v_gene: TRBV6-5; j_gene: TRBJ2-3; CDR3aa: CASTYDRSPTDTQYF
v_gene: TRBV6-1; j_gene: TRBJ1-5; CDR3aa: CASRTGTGGVGGNQPQHF
v_gene: TRBV12-3/TRBV12-4; j_gene: TRBJ1-1; CDR3aa: CASSLGGQVGTEAFF
v_gene: TRBV30; j_gene: TRBJ2-1; CDR3aa: CAWSPLAGGINEQFF
v_gene: TRBV11-3; j_gene: TRBJ1-6; CDR3aa: CASSPHANSPLHF
v_gene: TRBV6-1; j_gene: TRBJ2-1; CDR3aa: CASSGQGNEQFF
v_gene: TRBV28; j_gene: TRBJ2-7; CDR3aa: CASSLQAVYEQYF
v_gene: TRBV30; j_gene: TRBJ2-7; CDR3aa: CAWGPSFPYEQYF
v_gene: TRBV10-3; j_gene: TRBJ1-2; CDR3aa: CATQRSRQGPHGYTF
v_gene: TRBV6-5; j_gene: TRBJ1-3; CDR3aa: CASSYRGRSDSGNTIYF
v_gene: TRBV20-1; j_gene: TRBJ2-7; CDR3aa: CSARGRQGRNYEQYF
v_gene: TRBV7-2; j_gene: TRBJ2-5; CDR3aa: CASSILAGGETQYF
v_gene: TRBV7-2; j_gene: TRBJ1-5; CDR3aa: CASSLAGGSNQPQHF
v_gene: TRBV2; j_gene: TRBJ2-3; CDR3aa: CASEIQGTVTDTQYF
v_gene: TRBV11-2; j_gene: TRBJ1-1; CDR3aa: CASSFGPYAEAFF
v_gene: TRBV18; j_gene: TRBJ2-5; CDR3aa: CASLTGIQETQYF
v_gene: TRBV19; j_gene: TRBJ2-6; CDR3aa: CASSPRVSGANVLTF
v_gene: TRBV7-8; j_gene: TRBJ2-5; CDR3aa: CASSPRATEETQYF
v_gene: TRBV11-2; j_gene: TRBJ1-6; CDR3aa: CASSLMQGALSVDNSPLHF
v_gene: TRBV2; j_gene: TRBJ1-4; CDR3aa: CASGPRILNEKLFF
v_gene: TRBV20-1; j_gene: TRBJ1-4; CDR3aa: CSATGGEKLFF
v_gene: TRBV19; j_gene: TRBJ2-7; CDR3aa: CASSSLGQSYAQYF
v_gene: TRBV6-1; j_gene: TRBJ2-3; CDR3aa: CASSAPPGTGGTDTQYF
v_gene: TRBV2; j_gene: TRBJ1-1; CDR3aa: CASREQGLGTEAFF
v_gene: TRBV29-1; j_gene: TRBJ2-5; CDR3aa: CSVALAGDLETQYF
v_gene: TRBV2; j_gene: TRBJ2-3; CDR3aa: CATRQGWGTDTQYF
v_gene: TRBV21-1; j_gene: TRBJ1-1; CDR3aa: CASSNKTGTLNTEAFF